The clone carrying this T cell receptor beta chain was seen more than once but under ten times. These data belong to a study of T cells in Graves' hyperthyroidism and ophthalmopathy. Authors of the study amplified TCR beta CDR3 regions from RNA transcripts. HTBI primers drove first-round RT-PCR of the TCR CDR3. TCRdb re-analysed the multiplex PCR reads in MiXCR, keeping a single row per CDR3 protein. This table holds 600,000 to 650,000 distinct CDR3 sequences, 15% to 20% found once. The clonotype was recovered from a woman in her twenties or thirties with Graves' hyperthyroidism. The sequencing input was blood.

The chain's CDR3 is CASSPRQGMTDTQYF. The DNA of the CDR3 is TGTGCCAGCAGCCCACGACAGGGTATGACAGATACGCAGTATTTT. The V and J genes are TRBV13 and TRBJ2-3; TRBD1 matches 7 bases. V was pared by 5 bases and J by 3 bases, with 8 bases of the junction left unmatched. Per germline, CDR1 PRHDT and CDR2 FYEKMQ (reference sequence). CDR3 length: 15 amino acids.